This T cell receptor (beta chain) emerged from a study of post-analysis software for immune sequencing data. Looking at the study overall: Multiple sclerosis in the patients followed relapsing-remitting, secondary progressive and progressive-relapsing courses. Study-level results: With F measure, samples from one preparation batch clustered together strongly. Higher frequency in patients than in controls was seen for about 5 TRBV segments, with TRBV5-6, TRBV5-1 and TRBV20-1 among them. Controls' normalized Chao1 diversity significantly exceeded that of multiple sclerosis patients.

The library was made from cDNA and included unique molecular identifiers. T cells, roughly 0.9 to 11 million of them, yielded roughly 0.5 million cDNA molecules. Via MiXCR, TCRdb re-called the PCR reads, giving one row per CDR3 protein. The table records under 900,000 distinct CDR3 sequences, approximately 53% of them present only once. V was pared by 2 bases and J by 0 bases, with 12 bases between. The CDR3 has 15 amino acids. Germline CDR1 SGHRS, CDR2 YFSETQ. Of note for this clonotype: What it recognizes is unknown.

The TCR was taken from a girl aged 5 to 17 with multiple sclerosis. The J gene is TRBJ2-7, the V gene TRBV5-1; the D gene is possibly TRBD1 (5 bases). Sequencing was carried out using blood. The CDR3 protein is CASSFTRANSYEQYF. The DNA for the CDR3 is TGCGCCAGCAGCTTCACCAGGGCCAACTCCTACGAGCAGTACTTC.